This record looks at one TCR beta chain sequence and its context. Here immunoSEQ multiplex PCR was the method, and the copy in TCRdb shows in-frame clones only, minus some. The sample carries about 46,000 clones, approximately 91% recorded once. This sample is part of a study of T cell changes during pregnancy in multiple sclerosis. This CDR3 spans 14 amino acids. The germline V gene has CDR1 MRHNA and CDR2 SNTAGT. Trimming removed 6 bases at V and 8 bases at J, with 16 bases between. The genes are TRBV6-4 and TRBJ2-2; possibly TRBD2 for D (6 bases). Sequencing was performed on CD8+ T cells from peripheral blood mononuclear cells, taken after pregnancy. The source is a female donor with multiple sclerosis, enrolled in a pregnancy study. The CDR3 DNA sequence: TGTGCCAGCAGCAGGGACTCGTCGTCGGGGGAGCTGTTTTTT. As protein: CASSRDSSSGELFF.